The 14 T cell receptor beta chains below all came from one sample that was sequenced in a study of cytomegalovirus exposure and HLA in healthy donors. The PCR contained 60 Vbeta and 13 Jbeta primers. Libraries were prepared by immunoSEQ multiplex PCR; TCRdb keeps only in-frame clonotypes and omits some of them. The sample shows 150,000 to 200,000 clones, more than 85% of them seen only once. Material for sequencing was PBMCs. Receptors originate from a girl under three years old in good health and CMV-seronegative.

The chain uses TRBV2 and TRBJ2-3, with a possible D match to TRBD2 (6 bases). The CDR3 is 12 amino acids. Germline CDR1 and CDR2: SNHLY and FYNNEI. V was pared by 9 bases and J by 2 bases, with 9 bases between. The CDR3 DNA is TGTGCCAGGGAGGGCGACACAGATACGCAGTATTTT. It is translated as CAREGDTDTQYF.

The V and J genes are TRBV21-1 and TRBJ2-7; the D call TRBD1 from the table was never checked on the DNA. TRBV21-1 corresponds to a pseudogene. CDR3 size: 13 residues. The DNA of the CDR3 is TGTGCCAGCAGCAAATTTAATACACACGAGCAGTACTTC. The encoded protein is CASSKFNTHEQYF.

This sequence joins TRBV5-1 and TRBJ2-5; possible D gene TRBD2, 6 bases. The germline CDR1 and CDR2 sequences are SGHRS and YFSETQ. The ends were cut back, 3 bases at V and 0 bases at J, with 9 bases in the middle. The CDR3 sequence is 14 residues long. In DNA, the CDR3 is TGCGCCAGCAGCTACCTAGCGTACCAAGAGACCCAGTACTTC. Its protein is CASSYLAYQETQYF.

The CDR3 sequence is CASSVYTDTQYF. The DNA for the CDR3 is TGTGCCAGCAGTGTTTACACAGATACGCAGTATTTT. The chain employs TRBV6-1 and TRBJ2-3; D call uncertain. Per germline, CDR1 MNHNS and CDR2 SASEGT. The ends were cut back, 4 bases at V and 2 bases at J, with 4 bases in the middle. The CDR3 length is 12 residues.

The rearrangement links TRBV6-6 to TRBJ2-7, with D maybe TRBD1 (5 bases). V lost 8 bases and J lost 2, with 16 bases in between. CDR3 length: 14 residues. Germline-derived CDR1 and CDR2 are MNHNY and SVGAGI (reference sequence). CDR3 DNA sequence: TGTGCCAGCTCAATGAAAGGGGTTACCTACGAGCAGTACTTC. It translates to CASSMKGVTYEQYF.

The V call is TRBV7-8, the J call TRBJ2-7; D is possibly TRBD2 (5 bases). V was pared by 3 bases and J by 4 bases, with 10 bases between. CDR3 length: 13 residues. Germline CDR1 SGHVS, CDR2 FQNEAQ. The CDR3 nucleotides read TGTGCCAGCAGCTTGAGGGCACCTTACGAGCAGTACTTC. Translation: CASSLRAPYEQYF.

This rearrangement joins TRBV11-1 to TRBJ2-3; 9 bases map to TRBD2. This CDR3 is 15 amino acids long. V gave up 5 bases and J gave up 1 base; unmatched junction bases: 4. CDR1 and CDR2 from the germline V gene are SGHAT and FQDESV (reference sequence). Written as DNA, the CDR3 is TGTGCCAGCAGCCACAGGACTAGCGGCACAGATACGCAGTATTTT. This encodes CASSHRTSGTDTQYF.

Concerning this clone: Relative to the germline gene, one junction end is altered; a read error may explain this. The chain is built from TRBV27 and TRBJ1-2; tentatively, D is TRBD1 (6 bases). The germline V gene has CDR1 MNHEY and CDR2 SMNVEV (reference sequence). The CDR3 loop spans 15 amino acids. The DNA of the CDR3 is TGTGCCAGCAGTTTAAGCCCGCATACAGGGACCTCCTACTTCTTC. It is translated as CASSLSPHTGTSYFF.

The V call is TRBV30, the J call TRBJ1-2; 7 bases are a match to TRBD1. In germline, CDR1 is GTSNPN, CDR2 SVGIG (reference sequence). The V segment lost 6 bases and the J segment 5 bases; nucleotides outside the gene matches: 6. This CDR3 has 12 residues. This CDR3 is CACFGTEYGYTF. The CDR3 nucleotides read TGTGCCTGTTTCGGGACAGAGTATGGCTACACCTTC.

The chain recombines TRBV18 with TRBJ2-7; TRBD1 agrees at 9 bases. This CDR3 has 15 residues. With V trimmed by 4 bases and J by 2 bases, 6 bases remained unmatched. Per the germline V gene, CDR1 is KGHSH and CDR2 is LQKENI. CDR3 residues: CASSRTGQGTYEQYF. CDR3 nucleotides: TGTGCCAGCTCACGAACGGGACAGGGTACCTACGAGCAGTACTTC.

This chain uses TRBV15 with TRBJ1-2; TRBD1 might be the D (6 bases). Trimming pared 0 bases from V and 4 bases from J, leaving 12 bases between. The germline gives CDR1 LNHNV, CDR2 YYDKDF (reference sequence). The CDR3 is made up of 15 amino acids. CDR3 protein: CATSRDRGQSYGYTF. Written as DNA, the CDR3 is TGTGCCACCAGCAGAGATCGTGGACAGAGCTATGGCTACACCTTC.

The CDR3 spells CASSVGTGNVYEQYF. CDR3 in DNA: TGTGCCAGCAGCGTTGGGACAGGGAATGTCTACGAGCAGTACTTC. The V call is TRBV9, the J call TRBJ2-7, with 9 positions matching TRBD1. The CDR3 has 15 amino acids. Germline V CDR1 and CDR2: SGDLS, YYNGEE. V lost 2 bases to trimming and J lost 3 bases; unmatched junction nucleotides: 6. Complete variable domain (other parts from reference TRBV9 and TRBJ2-7): DSGVTQTPKHLITATGQRVTLRCSPRSGDLSVYWYQQSLDQGLQFLIQYYNGEERAKGNILERFSAQQFPDLHSELNLSSLELGDSALYFCASSVGTGNVYEQYFGPGTRLTVT.

The V call is TRBV11-2, the J call TRBJ2-7; D unclear. This CDR3 is built from 14 residues. Germline CDR1 reads SGHAT; CDR2 reads FQNNGV. Trimming removed 6 bases from V and 2 bases from J, with 14 bases in between. CDR3 DNA sequence: TGTGCCAGCAGTCTTACGTACAGAGCCTACGAGCAGTACTTC. Translation gives CASSLTYRAYEQYF.

V gene TRBV6-1 combines with J gene TRBJ2-7; D unresolved. This CDR3 region has 14 residues. The germline V and J ends were trimmed by 4 bases and 0 bases, with 10 bases remaining between them. CDR1 is MNHNS, CDR2 SASEGT, per germline. The CDR3, as DNA: TGTGCCAGCAGTGTTTTGACAACCTCCTACGAGCAGTACTTC. Amino acid sequence: CASSVLTTSYEQYF.